This T cell receptor beta chain is from a study of human T cells and chemical hapten exposure. Time point: patch test 2, 6 weeks after DPC sensitization. Treatment described: therapeutic diphenylcyclopropenone sensitization with weekly scalp DPC. Attachment of unique molecular identifiers to individual cDNA molecules was performed in the library. TCRdb used MiXCR to reprocess the RACE reads, holding one entry per CDR3 protein. The sample has some 82,000 distinct CDR3 sequences, about 6.6% seen once. V dropped 0 bases and J dropped 8 bases, with 17 bases sitting between them. Germline V gene lookup returns CDR1 SGHAT and CDR2 FQNNGV. The CDR3 loop spans 16 amino acids.

V is TRBV11-2 and J is TRBJ1-3; no reliable D call. This clonotype originated in a woman younger than 45 with alopecia areata. Some clones in this sample may be carry-over from other donors' samples. This specimen was whole blood, taken in connection with sensitization to the hapten diphenylcyclopropenone (DPC). Here the CDR3 reads CASSLDSALAGYTIYF. CDR3 nucleotides: TGTGCCAGCAGCTTAGATTCGGCTCTGGCGGGGTACACCATATATTTT.